This is a list of T cell receptor beta chains from one sample in a study of cytomegalovirus exposure and HLA in healthy donors. Some clones are missing from TCRdb's copy, which holds only in-frame ones; the method was immunoSEQ multiplex PCR. The profile shows some 170,000 clones, 70% to 90% of them singletons. What was sequenced was PBMCs. The receptors were gathered from a woman in her twenties or thirties in good health and CMV-seronegative. CDR3s include the opening cysteine and the closing phenylalanine or tryptophan. A D gene is named only where the DNA matches it firmly. Clone size is not always given. Where it is, it says once, few, many or a class for expanded clones.

J: TRBJ2-5
D: TRBD2
V: TRBV7-2
size: once
DNA: TGTGCCAGCAGCTTGACTAGCGGGGGCCGAGAGACCCAGTACTTC
CDR3: CASSLTSGGRETQYF

J: TRBJ1-2
D: TRBD1
V: TRBV5-1
size: -
DNA: TGCGCCAGCAGCTTGGCAACAGGGGAGGACTATGGCTACACCTTC
CDR3: CASSLATGEDYGYTF

J: TRBJ2-7
D: TRBD1
V: TRBV11-2
size: -
DNA: TGTGCCAGCAGCCCGGGACAGGAGCCCTACGAGCAGTACTTC
CDR3: CASSPGQEPYEQYF

J: TRBJ2-3
D: TRBD2
V: TRBV19
size: -
DNA: TGTGCCAGTACCCCTCAAGCGGGAGTGGCAGATACGCAGTATTTT
CDR3: CASTPQAGVADTQYF

J: TRBJ2-6
D: -
V: TRBV7-2
size: -
DNA: TGTGCCAGCAGCTTATCAGGGGTCTCTGGGGCCAACGGCCTGACTTTC
CDR3: CASSLSGVSGANGLTF

J: TRBJ2-5
D: TRBD1
V: TRBV28
size: -
DNA: TGTGCCAGCAGTAAAGGACAGGGGGGCCAAGAGACCCAGTACTTC
CDR3: CASSKGQGGQETQYF

J: TRBJ2-5
D: -
V: TRBV18
size: -
DNA: TGTGCCAGCTCACCAGTTGGGGGCGGAGAAACCCAGTACTTC
CDR3: CASSPVGGGETQYF

J: TRBJ2-1
D: -
V: TRBV30
size: -
DNA: TGTGCCTGGAGTGAGACAAGCTACAATGAGCAGTTCTTC
CDR3: CAWSETSYNEQFF

J: TRBJ1-6
D: -
V: TRBV7-8
size: -
DNA: TGTGCCAGCAGCTTACCGGGACACAGTAGCTCCTATAATTCACCCCTCCACTTT
CDR3: CASSLPGHSSSYNSPLHF

J: TRBJ2-3
D: -
V: TRBV4-3
size: few
DNA: TGCGCCAGCAGCCAAGACGGCGAAGGGGGTACGCAGTATTTT
CDR3: CASSQDGEGGTQYF

J: TRBJ2-6
D: TRBD1
V: TRBV28
size: -
DNA: TGTGCCAGCAGTCCTCCCAGGGCGGGACAGGGCTCTGGGGCCAACGTCCTGACTTTC
CDR3: CASSPPRAGQGSGANVLTF

J: TRBJ1-2
D: -
V: TRBV11-2
size: -
DNA: TGTGCCAGCAGCTTCTCCAGGGACGGGGGAATTTATGGCTACACCTTC
CDR3: CASSFSRDGGIYGYTF

J: TRBJ2-7
D: -
V: TRBV7-8
size: -
DNA: TGTGCCAGCAGCCGTTGGGACACCGACTACGAGCAGTACTTC
CDR3: CASSRWDTDYEQYF

J: TRBJ1-3
D: -
V: TRBV4-3
size: -
DNA: TGCGCCAGCAGCCAAGACGCGGCCTCCATGGTCCCTCTCGGAAACACCATATATTTT
CDR3: CASSQDAASMVPLGNTIYF

J: TRBJ2-1
D: TRBD2
V: TRBV14
size: -
DNA: TGTGCCAGCAGCCAAATACTAGCGGTGGCCTACAATGAGCAGTTCTTC
CDR3: CASSQILAVAYNEQFF

J: TRBJ2-1
D: -
V: TRBV7-5
size: -
DNA: TGTGCCAGAAGCACTCTAGTGGGGCCCTACAATGAGCAGTTCTTC
CDR3: CARSTLVGPYNEQFF

J: TRBJ2-1
D: -
V: TRBV6-5
size: -
DNA: TGTGCCAGCAGTTATCGGGACTCCTACAATGAGCAGTTCTTC
CDR3: CASSYRDSYNEQFF

J: TRBJ2-7
D: -
V: TRBV28
size: -
DNA: TGTGCCAGCAGTCGCGGACTTTTCTACGAGCAGTACTTC
CDR3: CASSRGLFYEQYF

J: TRBJ1-1
D: -
V: TRBV5-1
size: once
DNA: TGCGCCAGCAGCTTGGTGAGGAACACTGAAGCTTTCTTT
CDR3: CASSLVRNTEAFF

J: TRBJ1-6
D: -
V: TRBV18
size: -
DNA: TGTGCCAGCTCACCACCGCCAGGATATAATTCACCCCTCCACTTT
CDR3: CASSPPPGYNSPLHF

J: TRBJ1-1
D: -
V: TRBV18
size: -
DNA: TGTGCCACCTCCGAGGGAGGAGGCCCTGAAGCTTTCTTT
CDR3: CATSEGGGPEAFF

J: TRBJ1-6
D: -
V: TRBV7-2
size: -
DNA: TGTGCCAGCAGCCCCGACAGAAGGGGCGATTCACCCCTCTACTTT
CDR3: CASSPDRRGDSPLYF

J: TRBJ2-1
D: -
V: TRBV18
size: -
DNA: TGTGCCAGCTCACCACTACCGGGTGGCTCCTACAATGAGCAGTTCTTC
CDR3: CASSPLPGGSYNEQFF

J: TRBJ2-7
D: -
V: TRBV5-4
size: -
DNA: TGTGCCAGCAGCTTAAAAGCTGGCTACGAGCAGTACTTC
CDR3: CASSLKAGYEQYF

J: TRBJ2-3
D: -
V: TRBV4-2
size: -
DNA: TGTGCCAGCAGCCAAGGGCCTTTAGCGAGCACAGATACGCAGTATTTT
CDR3: CASSQGPLASTDTQYF

J: TRBJ2-7
D: TRBD1
V: TRBV9
size: -
DNA: TGTGCCAGCAGCGGGGGACAGGGCTCCTACGAGCAGTACTTC
CDR3: CASSGGQGSYEQYF

J: TRBJ1-1
D: -
V: TRBV29-1
size: -
DNA: TGCAGCGTTGTTTCCAGACTTTTAGGGAACACTGAAGCTTTCTTT
CDR3: CSVVSRLLGNTEAFF

J: TRBJ1-2
D: TRBD1
V: TRBV7-9
size: -
DNA: TGTGCCAGCAGCTTAGAAGTGAGACAGGGACCCTATGGCTACACCTTC
CDR3: CASSLEVRQGPYGYTF

J: TRBJ1-1
D: TRBD1
V: TRBV9
size: -
DNA: TGTGCCAGCAGCGTCGGACAGGGCTCCACTGAAGCTTTCTTT
CDR3: CASSVGQGSTEAFF

J: TRBJ1-2
D: -
V: TRBV7-2
size: -
DNA: TGTGCCAGCAGTTCTGACTTCACCGGCTATGGCTACACCTTC
CDR3: CASSSDFTGYGYTF

J: TRBJ2-7
D: TRBD2
V: TRBV7-9
size: -
DNA: TGTGCCAGCAGTCGGGGACTAGCGGGAGCTAATGGCTACGAGCAGTACTTC
CDR3: CASSRGLAGANGYEQYF

J: TRBJ2-7
D: -
V: TRBV28
size: -
DNA: TGTGCAACTCGGGGGGCTAACTTCTACGAGCAGTACTTC
CDR3: CATRGANFYEQYF

J: TRBJ2-7
D: -
V: TRBV28
size: -
DNA: TGTGCCAGCAGTTTAACAGGCTTCTACGAGCAGTACTTC
CDR3: CASSLTGFYEQYF

J: TRBJ2-3
D: -
V: TRBV9
size: -
DNA: TGTGCCAGCAGCCCCAGCGGCTCGGGGACAGATACGCAGTATTTT
CDR3: CASSPSGSGTDTQYF

J: TRBJ1-1
D: -
V: TRBV29-1
size: -
DNA: TGCAGCGTGCGTACAGGGTTGGAAGCTTTCTTT
CDR3: CSVRTGLEAFF

J: TRBJ1-3
D: -
V: TRBV9
size: -
DNA: TGTGCCAGCAGCGCCCTGTCAGGGGCCATCTCCTCTGGAAACACCATATATTTT
CDR3: CASSALSGAISSGNTIYF

J: TRBJ1-1
D: -
V: TRBV27
size: -
DNA: TGTGCCAGCAGTAGCGACAGGTCGGACACTGAAGCTTTCTTT
CDR3: CASSSDRSDTEAFF

J: TRBJ1-1
D: -
V: TRBV5-5
size: once
DNA: TGTGCCAGCAGCTTCGCCCCAGGGGCAGATACTGAAGCTTTCTTT
CDR3: CASSFAPGADTEAFF

J: TRBJ2-2
D: TRBD2
V: TRBV5-1
size: -
DNA: TGCGCCAGCAGCGGGGGGGAGACCGGGGAGCTGTTTTTT
CDR3: CASSGGETGELFF

J: TRBJ2-7
D: TRBD1
V: TRBV5-1
size: -
DNA: TGCGCCAGCAGTCCAGGGGGATTAGTCTACGAGCAGTACTTC
CDR3: CASSPGGLVYEQYF

J: TRBJ1-3
D: -
V: TRBV10-1
size: -
DNA: TGCGCCAGCCAACGGGACACAGGACCCTCTGGAAACACCATATATTTT
CDR3: CASQRDTGPSGNTIYF

J: TRBJ2-2
D: TRBD1
V: TRBV4-1
size: once
DNA: TGCGCCAGCAGCCAAGGGTCCGGGACAGCGGTCACCGGGGAGCTGTTTTTT
CDR3: CASSQGSGTAVTGELFF

J: TRBJ2-7
D: TRBD2
V: TRBV28
size: -
DNA: TGTGCCGCGGGGGGGACCGTTCCCTCCTACGAGCAGTACTTC
CDR3: CAAGGTVPSYEQYF

J: TRBJ2-6
D: -
V: TRBV28
size: -
DNA: TGTGCCAGCAGTCCCCGCTGGTGGACAATCACTGGGGCCAACGTCCTGACTTTC
CDR3: CASSPRWWTITGANVLTF

J: TRBJ1-5
D: TRBD1
V: TRBV23-1
size: -
DNA: TGCGCCAGCAATCGCCGGGACAGCCCTAATCAGCCCCAGCATTTT
CDR3: CASNRRDSPNQPQHF

J: TRBJ2-5
D: -
V: TRBV5-4
size: -
DNA: TGTGCCAGCAGCTCGTACAGGGATGGGGAGACCCAGTACTTC
CDR3: CASSSYRDGETQYF

J: TRBJ2-7
D: TRBD1
V: TRBV19
size: -
DNA: TGTGCCAGTAGCCAAGGGACAGCTTACGAGCAGTACTTC
CDR3: CASSQGTAYEQYF

J: TRBJ1-2
D: TRBD1
V: TRBV28
size: -
DNA: TGTGCCAGCAGTTTAGCCGGGACAGGGGGCGCGGGTGGCTACACCTTC
CDR3: CASSLAGTGGAGGYTF

J: TRBJ2-2
D: -
V: TRBV27
size: once
DNA: TGTGCCAGCAGTCCAGGACAGCTCACCGGGGAGCTGTTTTTT
CDR3: CASSPGQLTGELFF

J: TRBJ1-3
D: -
V: TRBV10-2
size: few
DNA: TGCGCCAGCAGTGATATAGGGGTCTCTGGAAACACCATATATTTT
CDR3: CASSDIGVSGNTIYF

J: TRBJ2-2
D: TRBD1
V: TRBV5-1
size: -
DNA: TGCGCCAGCAGTTCGACAGGGGTTGCCGGGGAGCTGTTTTTT
CDR3: CASSSTGVAGELFF

J: TRBJ1-2
D: -
V: TRBV19
size: few
DNA: TGTGCCAGTAGCCCACAGGGTCCCTATGGCTACACCTTC
CDR3: CASSPQGPYGYTF

J: TRBJ2-1
D: -
V: TRBV5-6
size: -
DNA: TGTGCCAGCAGCTTGGTTCCCGGGGGACCTTACAATGAGCAGTTCTTC
CDR3: CASSLVPGGPYNEQFF

J: TRBJ1-4
D: -
V: TRBV7-2
size: -
DNA: TGTGCCAGCAGCCCCGAATCAGCAACTAATGAAAAACTGTTTTTT
CDR3: CASSPESATNEKLFF

J: TRBJ2-5
D: TRBD1
V: TRBV4-1
size: once
DNA: TGCGCCAGCAGCTCCACCGGGACAGGACAAGAGACCCAGTACTTC
CDR3: CASSSTGTGQETQYF

J: TRBJ2-3
D: TRBD2
V: TRBV7-6
size: -
DNA: TGTGCCAGCAGCCCAAGCACTAGCGGGGTGAGCACAGATACGCAGTATTTT
CDR3: CASSPSTSGVSTDTQYF

J: TRBJ2-7
D: TRBD1
V: TRBV28
size: -
DNA: TGTGCCAGCAGTCCTTTAAAATGGGACAGGGGACACGAGCAGTACTTC
CDR3: CASSPLKWDRGHEQYF